These T cell receptor beta chains were read from a single sample in a study of beta chain features in type 1 diabetes. The method was immunoSEQ multiplex PCR; TCRdb's version includes in-frame clones alone and lacks a portion of them. Altogether about 41,000 clones are present, approximately 70% being singletons, with the ten largest covering approximately 1.6%. The sequenced sample was Tregs from blood. Receptors were obtained from a man aged 30 to 39 with type 1 diabetes. Some clones in this sample may be carry-over from other donors' samples. Each CDR3 is given with its conserved first and last residue.

v_gene,j_gene,CDR3aa
TRBV6-6,TRBJ2-1,CASSPRGGQGGNEQFF
TRBV4-2,TRBJ1-2,CASSPRKGELQGYTF
TRBV2,TRBJ2-5,CASSEIRKETQYF
TRBV7-8,TRBJ2-2,CASSLATASSGELFF
TRBV19,TRBJ2-1,CASSASTSGGTYNEQFF
TRBV10-3,TRBJ2-1,CAISDFYNEQFF
TRBV19,TRBJ1-6,CASRASGSPLHF
TRBV4-1,TRBJ1-1,CASSHSPNTEAFF
TRBV5-4,TRBJ2-1,CASSSGGTGGRGEQFF
TRBV5-4,TRBJ1-1,CASSQDLAAEAFF
TRBV7-2,TRBJ2-1,CASSYTVFEQFF
TRBV6-5,TRBJ1-5,CASSYAVSQPQHF
TRBV29-1,TRBJ2-7,CSVEGGSLWGLDEQYF
TRBV5-1,TRBJ1-4,CASSLTGRTGDEKLFF
TRBV23-1,TRBJ2-1,CASSQSGQGADEQFF
TRBV2,TRBJ1-1,CASSERDIRGNTEAFF
TRBV2,TRBJ2-1,CASILTSGGNEQFF
TRBV19,TRBJ1-1,CASSTLIRASGVLTEAFF
TRBV7-8,TRBJ1-2,CASSSGTFYGYTF
TRBV10-2,TRBJ1-5,CASSGGSNQPQHF
TRBV2,TRBJ2-5,CASRQDSTTATQYF
TRBV30,TRBJ1-5,CAWGRTGSNNQPQHF
TRBV7-6,TRBJ2-7,CASSLRAPYEQYF
TRBV18,TRBJ2-7,CASSPGAPYEQYF
TRBV5-1,TRBJ1-2,CTSSSGQGARGYTF
TRBV9,TRBJ2-3,CASSVGGLAGDTQYF
TRBV4-3,TRBJ2-2,CASSQEAGGYTGELFF
TRBV19,TRBJ1-5,CASSMRDSNQPQHF
TRBV7-9,TRBJ1-2,CASSSWRPGGSPNYGYTF
TRBV7-9,TRBJ1-1,CASSTRQGAGAEAFF
TRBV4-3,TRBJ1-2,CASSPFLKSGGVANYGYTF
TRBV5-1,TRBJ2-2,CASSSELGRTGELFF
TRBV7-3,TRBJ2-1,CASSLTGGLAFNEQFF
TRBV5-1,TRBJ2-5,CASSLGRTQYF
TRBV9,TRBJ1-4,CASSVGTREKLFF
TRBV15,TRBJ2-3,CATSRDIAGGTQYF
TRBV6-4,TRBJ2-7,CASPDGADRVHEQYF
TRBV7-9,TRBJ2-1,CASSNLLAGGLGNEQFF
TRBV6-6,TRBJ1-1,CASSYMQANTEAFF
TRBV7-2,TRBJ2-7,CASSLASGAPYEQYF
TRBV5-1,TRBJ1-1,CASSLDGTGGTEAFF
TRBV7-9,TRBJ1-1,CASSPRGSDYRGDNTEAFF
TRBV7-9,TRBJ1-2,CASSPGTGGNYGYTF
TRBV5-1,TRBJ2-3,CASSHPEGLASTDTQYF
TRBV7-3,TRBJ2-5,CASSYLRGETQYF
TRBV7-9,TRBJ2-2,CASSLGQNTGELFF
TRBV4-1,TRBJ2-7,CASSQEGGKAYEQYF
TRBV6-4,TRBJ1-5,CASRTDSNQPQHF
TRBV7-9,TRBJ2-7,CASSLARGLPYEQYF
TRBV7-2,TRBJ2-7,CASSLDRVLLKF
TRBV30,TRBJ2-1,CAWSVTGALMVEQFF
TRBV4-2,TRBJ1-1,CASSLETGKAFF
TRBV9,TRBJ2-7,CASSVHDEPSYEQYF
TRBV18,TRBJ1-1,CASSPLPVGEAFF
TRBV15,TRBJ1-1,CATSRGVHRENTEAFF
TRBV27,TRBJ2-7,CASGRSGLAARQYF
TRBV9,TRBJ1-2,CASSVDPGAPGYTF
TRBV28,TRBJ2-7,CASSSVEYSYEQYF